These T cell receptor beta chains were read from a single sample in a study of T cell repertoires in cytomegalovirus infection. TCRdb reprocessed the reads via MiXCR and lists one record per CDR3 protein. The sample shows about 260,000 distinct CDR3 sequences, roughly 13% of them seen only once. Input material: PBMCs. The receptors here all came from a human donor in good health (CMV status not recorded). Some clones in this sample may be carry-over from other donors' samples. Both conserved end residues are part of each CDR3. Each record gives: clone size, D gene, V gene, J gene, CDR3 DNA, CDR3 protein. D genes are given only for firm matches. Expanded clones get a size class; other rows say once, few or many, or leave the size out.

>many|-|TRBV4-1|TRBJ1-2
TGCGCCAGCAGCCAAGATCAGAGGGCCGCAAACGCTAACCTGGGGTATGGCTACACCTTC
CASSQDQRAANANLGYGYTF
>many|-|TRBV7-8|TRBJ1-4
TGTGCCAGCAGCTTTAGAGAAGACAATGAAAAACTGTTTTTT
CASSFREDNEKLFF
>-|-|TRBV3-1|TRBJ1-4
TGTGCCAGCAGCCAGAATAATGAAAAACTGTTTTTT
CASSQNNEKLFF
>many|-|TRBV12-5|TRBJ2-7
TGTGCTAGTGGTCTCTTTGGAGGGGGAGTCGACGAGCAGTACTTC
CASGLFGGGVDEQYF
>many|-|TRBV7-9|TRBJ2-1
TGTGCCAGCAGTCAACGGACTACGTACAATGAGCAGTTCTTC
CASSQRTTYNEQFF
>-|TRBD2|TRBV19|TRBJ2-7
TGTGCCAGTAGTCCCACTAGCGGGCTCCTCTACGAGCAGTACTTC
CASSPTSGLLYEQYF
>few|TRBD1|TRBV5-6|TRBJ1-2
TGTGCCAGCAGCCTCAGACAGGGAGGCCATGGCTACACCTTC
CASSLRQGGHGYTF
>-|-|TRBV20-1|TRBJ2-1
TGCAGTGCTAGAAGGGCGGGGCTCTCCTACAATGAGCAGTTCTTC
CSARRAGLSYNEQFF
>few|-|TRBV6-5|TRBJ2-7
TGTGCCAGCAGTTACTCGGTCCTGGGAGAGCAGTACTTC
CASSYSVLGEQYF
>few|-|TRBV4-1|TRBJ2-7
TGCGCCAGCAGCCAAGATCGGCGGCCGTCTGGGGAGCAGTACTTC
CASSQDRRPSGEQYF
>many|-|TRBV5-4|TRBJ2-3
TGTGCCAGCAGCTTGGGAAGTACCATCACAGATACGCAGTATTTT
CASSLGSTITDTQYF
>many|-|TRBV7-2|TRBJ1-6
TGTGCCAGCAGCTCGCAGGGGTCCCTCAATTCACCCCTCCACTTT
CASSSQGSLNSPLHF
>many|-|TRBV6-5|TRBJ1-1
TGTGCCAGCAGCCCCTGGGACACTTTAACAGAAGCTTTCTTT
CASSPWDTLTEAFF
>-|-|TRBV5-1|TRBJ2-1
TGCGCCAGCAGCTTGGGGGAAACTTCCTACAATGAGCAGTTCTTC
CASSLGETSYNEQFF
>many|-|TRBV7-9|TRBJ2-7
TGTGCCAGCAGCGGGTACCGCACCGCAAGGGGGGAGCAGTACTTC
CASSGYRTARGEQYF
>many|-|TRBV28|TRBJ2-7
TGTGCCAGCAGCCCCCCGGGGGAAGGTTTATACGAGCAGTACTTC
CASSPPGEGLYEQYF
>many|-|TRBV4-1|TRBJ2-4
TGCGCCAGCAGCCAAGATCGGCTAGCTGTGAACATTCAGTACTTC
CASSQDRLAVNIQYF
>-|TRBD1|TRBV27|TRBJ2-7
TGTGCCAGCAGTATCTACCAGGGGGCAAGGTACGAGCAGTACTTC
CASSIYQGARYEQYF
>many|-|TRBV20-1|TRBJ1-5
TGCAGTGCTAGATCGGTTAGCAATCAGCCCCAGCATTTT
CSARSVSNQPQHF
>many|-|TRBV7-8|TRBJ2-2
TGTGCCAGCAGCGCGCCGGGCCGGGACACCGGGGAGCTGTTTTTT
CASSAPGRDTGELFF
>few|-|TRBV29-1|TRBJ1-4
TGCAGCGTTGAAACAGCTAATGAAAAACTGTTTTTT
CSVETANEKLFF
>many|TRBD2|TRBV7-9|TRBJ2-7
TGTGCCAGCAGCCCTCGAGGCGACCCCTCGGGAGGCTACGAGCAGTACTTC
CASSPRGDPSGGYEQYF
>-|-|TRBV3-1|TRBJ1-3
TGTGCCAGCAGCCAAGGCGGATATCAGGTTGGAAACACCATATATTTT
CASSQGGYQVGNTIYF
>-|-|TRBV10-3|TRBJ1-5
TGTGCCATCAGTGAGGTGGGGCCCATCAATCAGCCCCAGCATTTT
CAISEVGPINQPQHF
>-|-|TRBV20-1|TRBJ2-7
TGCAGTGCTGGGGGGACAGATAGCTCCTACGAGCAGTACTTC
CSAGGTDSSYEQYF
>-|-|TRBV6-1|TRBJ1-2
TGTGCCAGCAGTGAACTGACATCACCAAGGGGCTACACCTTC
CASSELTSPRGYTF
>many|-|TRBV28|TRBJ1-2
TGTGCCAGCAGTTTAGGGGGCAATAACTATGGCTACACCTTC
CASSLGGNNYGYTF
>few|-|TRBV6-1|TRBJ2-6
TGTGCCAGCAGTACAGTCTCTGGGGCCAACGTCCTGACTTTC
CASSTVSGANVLTF
>-|TRBD2|TRBV7-8|TRBJ2-1
TGTGCCAGCAGCCCGAAGAGACTAGCGGATGACAATGAGCAGTTCTTC
CASSPKRLADDNEQFF
>-|-|TRBV10-3|TRBJ2-1
TGTGCCACTTCACGGGGCGATGAGCAGTTCTTC
CATSRGDEQFF
>many|TRBD2|TRBV14|TRBJ2-3
TGTGCCAGCAGCCAAGTACCGCGGGAGCCTAGCACAGATACGCAGTATTTT
CASSQVPREPSTDTQYF
>many|TRBD1|TRBV7-2|TRBJ2-7
TGTGCCAGCAGCTTAGGGGACAGGGGGCACGAGCAGTACTTC
CASSLGDRGHEQYF
>few|TRBD1|TRBV6-6|TRBJ2-6
TGTGCCAGCAGTTACCGGGACAGACCATTCTCTGGGGCCAACGTCCTGACTTTC
CASSYRDRPFSGANVLTF
>few|-|TRBV6-6|TRBJ1-5
TGTGCCAGCTTAGGGGTCCACAATCAGCCCCAGCATTTT
CASLGVHNQPQHF
>few|-|TRBV7-6|TRBJ2-3
TGTGCCAGCAGCTTGGCCGGTAATAGGGCAGATACGCAGTATTTT
CASSLAGNRADTQYF
>few|-|TRBV12-3/TRBV12-4|TRBJ1-1
TGTGCCAGCAGTTTGACTAGGGATGAAGCTTTCTTT
CASSLTRDEAFF